This is a list of T cell receptor beta chains from one sample in a study of blood T cell repertoires in COVID-19. Clones were read by immunoSEQ multiplex PCR, and TCRdb kept only the in-frame ones, dropping some. The sample shows roughly 320,000 clones, 65% to 90% of them seen only once. The sample taken for sequencing was PBMCs or T cells enriched from blood (not recorded which). These receptors came from a man aged 25 to 45 who had recovered from COVID-19. Both conserved end residues are part of each CDR3. The D gene is left open where the match is weak. The listing skips clone size in some rows; elsewhere it reads once, few, many or a size class.

d_gene	abundance	v_gene	len	j_gene	CDR3nt	CDR3aa
TRBD2	NA	TRBV4-1	17	TRBJ2-1	TGCGCCAGCAGCCAACCCCTAGCGGGGGCAAAAAACAATGAGCAGTTCTTC	CASSQPLAGAKNNEQFF
NA	NA	TRBV5-6	14	TRBJ1-5	TGTGCCAGCAGCCCTACAGGTAGCAATCAGCCCCAGCATTTT	CASSPTGSNQPQHF
NA	NA	TRBV24-1	14	TRBJ1-5	TGTGCCACCAGTGATTTAGGGGTAAGTCAGCCCCAGCATTTT	CATSDLGVSQPQHF
NA	NA	TRBV19	13	TRBJ1-2	TGTGCCAGTATGAAACAGGAGAACTATGGCTACACCTTC	CASMKQENYGYTF
NA	NA	TRBV19	15	TRBJ2-7	TGTGCCAGTAGTACCCTACAGTTACAGACCTACGAGCAGTACTTC	CASSTLQLQTYEQYF
NA	NA	TRBV10-1	13	TRBJ1-1	TGCGCCAGCAGTGGGCTCACGAACACTGAAGCTTTCTTT	CASSGLTNTEAFF
TRBD2	NA	TRBV6-5	16	TRBJ2-3	TGTGCCAGCAGTTACTCGTATAGCGGGGGCCGAGATACGCAGTATTTT	CASSYSYSGGRDTQYF
TRBD2	NA	TRBV19	17	TRBJ2-3	TGTGCCAGTAGTGCTAGCGGGGAGACCACACGCACAGATACGCAGTATTTT	CASSASGETTRTDTQYF
TRBD2	NA	TRBV7-2	17	TRBJ2-3	TGTGCCAGCAGCTTAGACGGAGCGGGGGTAGGCACAGATACGCAGTATTTT	CASSLDGAGVGTDTQYF
TRBD1	NA	TRBV30	12	TRBJ1-2	TGTGCCTGGGGACAGGGGAAGTATGGCTACACCTTC	CAWGQGKYGYTF
TRBD1	NA	TRBV29-1	11	TRBJ1-5	TGCAGCGTGGGACAGGGTGAGCCCCAGCATTTT	CSVGQGEPQHF
TRBD1	NA	TRBV30	11	TRBJ1-2	TGTGCCTTAAGGACAGGGGTTGGCTACACCTTC	CALRTGVGYTF
TRBD2	NA	TRBV7-2	14	TRBJ2-7	TGTGCCAGCAGCTCTGGACTAGCGGGAGGCGAGCAGTACTTC	CASSSGLAGGEQYF
TRBD1	NA	TRBV28	13	TRBJ1-1	TGTGCCAGCAGTTTTGACAGGGGCACTGAAGCTTTCTTT	CASSFDRGTEAFF
NA	NA	TRBV7-9	15	TRBJ1-1	TGTGCCAGCAAACCGACGGAGGGGTTTATCAAGGGGGCTTTCTTT	CASKPTEGFIKGAFF
NA	NA	TRBV14	15	TRBJ2-5	TGTGCCAGCAGCCAAGTACGGGGGGCCGGGGAGACCCAGTACTTC	CASSQVRGAGETQYF
NA	many	TRBV5-1	14	TRBJ1-6	TGCGCCAGCAGCTTGGGCGCAGGGTATCTTCCCCTCCACTTT	CASSLGAGYLPLHF
TRBD1	few	TRBV14	15	TRBJ2-7	TGTGCCAGCAGCCGACCCGGACAGGGGAGCTACGAGCAGTACTTC	CASSRPGQGSYEQYF
TRBD1	NA	TRBV25-1	16	TRBJ1-2	TGTGCCAGCAGTGACGCGGGACAGAGGACTAACTATGGCTACACCTTC	CASSDAGQRTNYGYTF
NA	NA	TRBV7-2	15	TRBJ1-1	TGTGCCAGCAGGATACAGGGTTTAGGTGCAACTGAAGCTTTCTTT	CASRIQGLGATEAFF
NA	NA	TRBV11-2	17	TRBJ2-1	TGTGCCAGCAGCCTAAGACTAGACGTGGCCCTATACGGTGAGCAGTTCTTC	CASSLRLDVALYGEQFF
NA	NA	TRBV10-1	12	TRBJ1-2	TGCGCCAGCGGTGACCGGGAGAGTGGCTACACCTTC	CASGDRESGYTF
NA	NA	TRBV5-4	13	TRBJ1-1	TGTGCCAGCAGCTCCAGACAGTCTTATGAAGCTTTCTTT	CASSSRQSYEAFF
NA	NA	TRBV12-3/TRBV12-4	11	TRBJ1-1	TGTGCCAGCAGTTCTCTAACTGAAGCTTTCTTT	CASSSLTEAFF
TRBD2	NA	TRBV24-1	16	TRBJ2-3	TGTGCCACCAGTGATTTTGGCGGGGGGAGCACAGATACGCAGTATTTT	CATSDFGGGSTDTQYF
TRBD1	NA	TRBV5-5	14	TRBJ2-1	TGTGCCAGCAGCTTTCAGGGGGAATGGGACATTGGGTTCTTC	CASSFQGEWDIGFF
TRBD1	NA	TRBV5-5	15	TRBJ1-5	TGTGCCAGCAGCCCCTGGACAGGCCCCAATCAGCCCCAGCATTTT	CASSPWTGPNQPQHF
NA	NA	TRBV5-1	16	TRBJ2-1	TGCGCCAGCAGCTTGGTACAGGCCTCCCCCGACAATGAGCAGTTCTTC	CASSLVQASPDNEQFF
NA	NA	TRBV28	16	TRBJ2-7	TGTGCCAGCAGCTCAACCCGCTGGGACACTGGGGGCGAGCAGTACTTC	CASSSTRWDTGGEQYF
TRBD2	NA	TRBV10-3	16	TRBJ2-3	TGTGCCATCAGTGGGGGGCTAGCGGGATTCACAGATACGCAGTATTTT	CAISGGLAGFTDTQYF
NA	NA	TRBV5-1	14	TRBJ2-2	TGCGCCAGCAGCTTTCCAGGAACCACCGGGGAGCTGTTTTTT	CASSFPGTTGELFF